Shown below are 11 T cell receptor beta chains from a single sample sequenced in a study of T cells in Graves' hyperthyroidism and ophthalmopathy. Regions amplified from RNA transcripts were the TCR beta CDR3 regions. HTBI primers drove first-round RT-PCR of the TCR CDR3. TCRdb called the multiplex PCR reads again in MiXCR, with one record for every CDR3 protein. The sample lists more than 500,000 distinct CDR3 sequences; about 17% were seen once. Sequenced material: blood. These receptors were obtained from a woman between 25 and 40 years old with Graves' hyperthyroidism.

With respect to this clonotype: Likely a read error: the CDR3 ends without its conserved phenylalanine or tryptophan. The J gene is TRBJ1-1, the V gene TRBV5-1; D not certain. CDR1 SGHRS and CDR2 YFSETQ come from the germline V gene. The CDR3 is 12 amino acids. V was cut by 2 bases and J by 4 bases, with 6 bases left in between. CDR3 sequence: CASSFAGTEAFL. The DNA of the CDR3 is TGCGCCAGCAGCTTCGCTGGCACTGAAGCTTTCCTT.

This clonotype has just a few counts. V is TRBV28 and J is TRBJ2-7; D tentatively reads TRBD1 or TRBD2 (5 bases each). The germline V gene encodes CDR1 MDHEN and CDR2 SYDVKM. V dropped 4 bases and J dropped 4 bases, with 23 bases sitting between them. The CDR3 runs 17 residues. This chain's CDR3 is CASSYSGRRGFLYEQYF. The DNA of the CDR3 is TGTGCCAGCAGTTACTCGGGGCGGAGAGGGTTTTTGTACGAGCAGTACTTC.

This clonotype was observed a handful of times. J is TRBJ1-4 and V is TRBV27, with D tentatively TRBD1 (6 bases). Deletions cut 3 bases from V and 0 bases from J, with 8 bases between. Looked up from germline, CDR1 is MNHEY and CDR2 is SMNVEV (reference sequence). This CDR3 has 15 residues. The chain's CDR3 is CASSFRTATNEKLFF. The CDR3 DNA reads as TGTGCCAGCAGTTTCAGGACAGCAACTAATGAAAAACTGTTTTTT.

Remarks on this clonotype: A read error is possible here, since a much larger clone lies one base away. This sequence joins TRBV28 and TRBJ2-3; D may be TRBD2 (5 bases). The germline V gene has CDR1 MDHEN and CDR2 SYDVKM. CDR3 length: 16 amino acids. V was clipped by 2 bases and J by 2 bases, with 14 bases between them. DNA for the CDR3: TGTGCCAGCAGTTTAGGCGGGTTCTCATCCACAGATACGCAGTATTTT. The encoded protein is CASSLGGFSSTDTQYF.

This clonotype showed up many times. In DNA, the CDR3 is TGTGCCAGCAGTAACCAGGGACTGGACTCCTACGAGCAGTACTTC. Protein: CASSNQGLDSYEQYF. The chain employs TRBV7-2 and TRBJ2-7; a weak D match, TRBD2 (6 bases). The germline V and J ends were trimmed by 6 bases and 0 bases, with 15 bases remaining between them. There are 15 residues in the CDR3. Per germline, CDR1 SGHTA and CDR2 FQGNSA.

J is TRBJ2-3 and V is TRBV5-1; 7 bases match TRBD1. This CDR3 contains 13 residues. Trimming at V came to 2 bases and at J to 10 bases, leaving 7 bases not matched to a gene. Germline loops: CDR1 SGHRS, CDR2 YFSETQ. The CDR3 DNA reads TGCGCCAGCAGCTTACGACAGGGAACGGCGCAGTATTTT. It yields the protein CASSLRQGTAQYF.

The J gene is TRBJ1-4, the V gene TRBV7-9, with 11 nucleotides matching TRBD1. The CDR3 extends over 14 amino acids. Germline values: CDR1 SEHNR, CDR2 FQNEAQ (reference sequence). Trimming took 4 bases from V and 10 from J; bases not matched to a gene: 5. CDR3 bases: TGTGCCAGCAGCTCCGGGACAGGGGGTGGAAAACTGTTTTTT. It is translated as CASSSGTGGGKLFF.

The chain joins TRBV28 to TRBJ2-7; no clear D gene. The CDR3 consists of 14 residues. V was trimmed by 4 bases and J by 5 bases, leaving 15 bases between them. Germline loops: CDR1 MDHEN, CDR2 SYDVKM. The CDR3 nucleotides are TGTGCCAGCAGTTCGAGCGAGATCCAGGACGAGCAGTACTTC. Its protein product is CASSSSEIQDEQYF.

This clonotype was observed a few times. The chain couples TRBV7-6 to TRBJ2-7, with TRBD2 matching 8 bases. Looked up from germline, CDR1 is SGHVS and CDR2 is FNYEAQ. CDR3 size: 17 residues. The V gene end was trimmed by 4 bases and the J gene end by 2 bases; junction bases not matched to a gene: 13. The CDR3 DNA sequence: TGTGCCAGCAGCTCAGGCATAGCGGGAATGATCCCCTACGAGCAGTACTTC. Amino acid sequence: CASSSGIAGMIPYEQYF.

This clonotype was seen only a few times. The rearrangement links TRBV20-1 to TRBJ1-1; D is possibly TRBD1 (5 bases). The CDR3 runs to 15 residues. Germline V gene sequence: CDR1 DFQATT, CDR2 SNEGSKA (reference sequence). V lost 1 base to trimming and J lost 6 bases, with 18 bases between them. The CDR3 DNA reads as TGCAGTGCTAGAGGGGGCCCAAAGGGAAACCCTGAAGCTTTCTTT. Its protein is CSARGGPKGNPEAFF.

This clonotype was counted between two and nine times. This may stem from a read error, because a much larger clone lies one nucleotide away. CDR3 sequence reads: CSVEQGGRGTQYF. CDR3 sequence (DNA): TGCAGCGTTGAACAGGGAGGTCGGGGGACCCAGTACTTC. This chain links TRBV29-1 with TRBJ2-5; D may be TRBD2 (6 bases). CDR1 and CDR2 from the germline V gene are SQVTM and ANQGSEA. The CDR3 is 13 residues long. The germline V and J ends were trimmed by 2 bases and 7 bases, with 14 bases remaining between them.